This TCR beta chain was recovered during a study of cytomegalovirus exposure and HLA in healthy donors. With 60 Vbeta and 13 Jbeta primers, the PCR was carried out. The data were produced by immunoSEQ multiplex PCR, yet TCRdb's version contains in-frame clones alone and is incomplete. The table includes about 130,000 clones, roughly 79% detected once. Study outcomes and limitations: Based on reports, TCR beta sequences accurately predicted HLA-A and HLA-B alleles for most subjects.

The CDR3 length is 15 residues. V gave up 2 bases and J gave up 7 bases; unmatched junction bases: 4. Germline assignment: CDR1 LNHDA and CDR2 SQIVND (reference sequence). Points on this clone: As yet, its antigen is unknown.

The sample taken for sequencing was PBMCs. This chain joins TRBV19 and TRBJ2-1; TRBD1 agrees at 11 bases. This TCR was recovered from a woman aged 50 to 65 in good health and CMV-seronegative. CDR3 region: CASSIRGQGVNEQFF. The CDR3 nucleotides read TGTGCCAGTAGTATAAGGGGACAGGGGGTGAATGAGCAGTTCTTC.